This T cell receptor (beta chain) was observed in a study of vaccination effects on CD4 cells after COVID-19. Study as a whole: Post-vaccine sampling occurred a median 72 days after the second dose.

Sequencing used immunoSEQ multiplex PCR; TCRdb keeps in-frame clones, though not all of them. The sample includes tens of thousands of clones, approximately 72% of them seen just once. General study findings and limits: Late post-vaccination, clones induced by infection and those induced by vaccine underwent marked clonal contraction. There was only 1 of 255 vaccine-induced clones in healthy vaccinees that cross-reacted with common cold coronaviruses.

This CDR3 has 13 amino acids. The germline gives CDR1 LGHNT, CDR2 FRNRAP. V gave up 6 bases and J gave up 8 bases; unmatched junction bases: 6. This clone was seen a handful of times. Its antigen remains unidentified. Expansion with viral peptide pools was applied to antigen-specific CD4+ T cells by the ViraFEST assay prior to sequencing. Following culture for around 9 days, CD4+ T cells were isolated. The participants, recipients of two vaccine doses, got either BNT162b2 or mRNA-1273. Vaccinees lacked prior SARS-CoV-2 infection and tested negative for nucleocapsid antibodies. The sequence derives from a human donor who received a COVID-19 vaccine. This rearrangement joins TRBV12-5 to TRBJ1-2; TRBD1 matches at 10 bases. The sequences come from CD4+ T cells from PBMCs cultured with HCoV-229E spike peptides, collected after COVID-19 vaccination. The CDR3 bases are TGTGCTAGTGGCCACGGACAGGGGGGAGGCTACACCTTC. This codes for CASGHGQGGGYTF.